This T cell receptor (beta chain) emerged from a study of patients and donors after allogeneic stem cell transplantation. The length of the CDR3 is 15 residues. Germline V CDR1 and CDR2: MNHNS, SASEGT. V shed 0 bases and J shed 6 bases, with 14 bases lying between them. This clonotype was seen a few times. One entry per CDR3 protein results from TCRdb running MiXCR on the RT-PCR reads. The sample includes around 170,000 distinct CDR3 sequences, nearly 25% seen only once; the top ten take 25% to 30%. The chain links TRBV6-1 to TRBJ1-1, with TRBD1 as a possible D gene (6 bases). The sequence derives from a human donor who was either an allogeneic HSCT recipient or a stem cell or donor lymphocyte infusion donor (not recorded which). It is not recorded whose cells these are; they may come from a transplant donor. Source material: blood, either unsorted or a sorted T cell fraction (not recorded which). For the CDR3, the DNA is TGTGCCAGCAGTGAAGCGCAGGGGTTTAAATCTGAAGCTTTCTTT. Amino acids: CASSEAQGFKSEAFF.